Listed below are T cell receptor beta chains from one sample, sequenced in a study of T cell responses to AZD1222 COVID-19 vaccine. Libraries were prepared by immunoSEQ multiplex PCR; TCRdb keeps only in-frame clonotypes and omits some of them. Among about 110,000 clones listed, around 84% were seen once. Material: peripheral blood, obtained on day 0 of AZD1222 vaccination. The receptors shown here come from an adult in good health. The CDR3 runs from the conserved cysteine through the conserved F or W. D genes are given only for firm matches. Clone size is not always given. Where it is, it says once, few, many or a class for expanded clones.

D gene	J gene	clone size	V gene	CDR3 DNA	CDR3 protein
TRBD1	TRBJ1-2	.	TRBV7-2	TGTGCCAGCAGCTTAGGGCAGGGGGCATATGGCTACACCTTC	CASSLGQGAYGYTF
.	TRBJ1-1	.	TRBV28	TGTGCCAGCATACAGGTCATGAACACTGAAGCTTTCTTT	CASIQVMNTEAFF
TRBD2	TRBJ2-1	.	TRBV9	TGTGCCAGCAGCGTAGCGCCCATAGCGGGGGGGCTTAATGAGCAGTTCTTC	CASSVAPIAGGLNEQFF
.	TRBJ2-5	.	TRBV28	TGTGCCACCGGAATCCAAGAGACCCAGTACTTC	CATGIQETQYF
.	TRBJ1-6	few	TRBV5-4	TGTGCCAGCAGCTTAATAACAGATAATTCACCCCTCCACTTT	CASSLITDNSPLHF
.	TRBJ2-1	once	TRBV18	TGTGCCAGCTCACCCCCATCGGGAAGGCGCTACAATGAGCAGTTCTTC	CASSPPSGRRYNEQFF
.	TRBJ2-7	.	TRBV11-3	TGTGCCAGCAGCTTTGCCAGCTCCTACGAGCAGTACTTC	CASSFASSYEQYF
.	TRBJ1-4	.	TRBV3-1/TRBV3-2	TGTGCCAGCAGCCAATGGGGGCTGGGTAATGAAAAACTGTTTTTT	CASSQWGLGNEKLFF
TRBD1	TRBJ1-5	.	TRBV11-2	TGTGCCAGCAGCTTAGACGGACAGGGGGCTGGAGCCCAGCATTTT	CASSLDGQGAGAQHF
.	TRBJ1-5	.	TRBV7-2	TGTGCCAGCAGCTTAAGGGGTAGCCTCAATCAGCCCCAGCATTTT	CASSLRGSLNQPQHF
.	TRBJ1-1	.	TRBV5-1	TGCGCCAGCAGCTTAACCGGGACACTAGACACTGAAGCTTTCTTT	CASSLTGTLDTEAFF
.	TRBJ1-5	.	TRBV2	TGTGCCAGCAGGAAACCTGGCGCAGGGTACAATCAGCCCCAGCATTTT	CASRKPGAGYNQPQHF
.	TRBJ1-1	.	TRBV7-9	TGTGCCAGCAGCCCCCAGGGTTTTGATGAAGCTTTCTTT	CASSPQGFDEAFF
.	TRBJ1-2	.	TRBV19	TGTGCCAGTAGTCTTGGACCTCACTATGGCTACACCTTC	CASSLGPHYGYTF
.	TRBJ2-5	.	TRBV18	TGTGCCAGCTCACCACTATCCGAAGAGACCCAGTACTTC	CASSPLSEETQYF
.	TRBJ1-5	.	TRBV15	TGTGCCACCAGCAGAGAAGGACAGCGGAATCAGCCCCAGCATTTT	CATSREGQRNQPQHF
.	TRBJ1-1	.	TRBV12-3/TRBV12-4	TGTGCCAGCAGGGACGGGACGTGGACTGAAGCTTTCTTT	CASRDGTWTEAFF
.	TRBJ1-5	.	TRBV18	TGTGCCAGCTCACCGGGGGCTGGCAATCAGCCCCAGCATTTT	CASSPGAGNQPQHF
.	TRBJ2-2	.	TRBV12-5	TGTGCTAGTGGTTTGGGGCAGGGGACCGGGGAGCTGTTTTTT	CASGLGQGTGELFF
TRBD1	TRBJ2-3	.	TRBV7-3	TGTGCCAGCAGCTTCGACAGGGGACCGCAGTATTTT	CASSFDRGPQYF
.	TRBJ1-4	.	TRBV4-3	TGCGCCAGCAGCCAACACACGCAGGGGTGGAATGAAAAACTGTTTTTT	CASSQHTQGWNEKLFF
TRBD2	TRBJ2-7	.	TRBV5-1	TGCGCCAGCAGGGGACTAGCGGGCTACGAGCAGTACTTC	CASRGLAGYEQYF
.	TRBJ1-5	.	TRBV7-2	TGTGCCAGCAGCTTCGACGGGAGGCCGAATCAGCCCCAGCATTTT	CASSFDGRPNQPQHF
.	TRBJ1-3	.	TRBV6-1	TGTGCCAGCAGTGAAGCGCGGGGACCGTGGAACACCATATATTTT	CASSEARGPWNTIYF
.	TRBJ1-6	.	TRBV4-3	TGCGCCAGCAGCCAAGACTCGGTCATGGGTTCACCCCTCCACTTT	CASSQDSVMGSPLHF
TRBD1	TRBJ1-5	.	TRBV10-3	TGTGCCATCACAGGGGACAGAAATCAGCCCCAGCATTTT	CAITGDRNQPQHF
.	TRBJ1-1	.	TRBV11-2	TGTGCCAGCAGCTTATATCCCCCAGGCACTGAAGCTTTCTTT	CASSLYPPGTEAFF
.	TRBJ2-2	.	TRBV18	TGTGCCAGCTCACCTATCAGGGGAGGCACCGGGGAGCTGTTTTTT	CASSPIRGGTGELFF
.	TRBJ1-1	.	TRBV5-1	TGCGCCAGCAGCTTGACAGGTGTGGGGTACACTGAAGCTTTCTTT	CASSLTGVGYTEAFF
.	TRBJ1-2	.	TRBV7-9	TGTGCCAGCAGCTTAGTTGAGGGGCACTATGGCTACACCTTC	CASSLVEGHYGYTF
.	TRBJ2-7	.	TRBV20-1	TGCAGTGCTAGAGTGTCCTACGAGCAGTACTTC	CSARVSYEQYF
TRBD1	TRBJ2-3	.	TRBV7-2	TGTGCCAGCAGCCCCCAACAGGGGCCAGATACGCAGTATTTT	CASSPQQGPDTQYF
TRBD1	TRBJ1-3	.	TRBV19	TGTGCCAGTGGACAGGGGGCTGGAAACACCATATATTTT	CASGQGAGNTIYF
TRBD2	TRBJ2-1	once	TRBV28	TGTGCCAGCAGCCCCTATAGCGGGGGGCCTTACAATGAGCAGTTCTTC	CASSPYSGGPYNEQFF
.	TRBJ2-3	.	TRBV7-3	TGTGCCAGCAGCAAGACAGGAGACCCCACAGATACGCAGTATTTT	CASSKTGDPTDTQYF
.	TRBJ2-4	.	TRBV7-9	TGTGCCAGCAGCTTAGAAGGGGAAACCAAAAACATTCAGTACTTC	CASSLEGETKNIQYF
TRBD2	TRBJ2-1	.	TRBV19	TGTGCCAGTAGTTTCGGGACTAGCGGGACCAAGGGGCAGTTCTTC	CASSFGTSGTKGQFF